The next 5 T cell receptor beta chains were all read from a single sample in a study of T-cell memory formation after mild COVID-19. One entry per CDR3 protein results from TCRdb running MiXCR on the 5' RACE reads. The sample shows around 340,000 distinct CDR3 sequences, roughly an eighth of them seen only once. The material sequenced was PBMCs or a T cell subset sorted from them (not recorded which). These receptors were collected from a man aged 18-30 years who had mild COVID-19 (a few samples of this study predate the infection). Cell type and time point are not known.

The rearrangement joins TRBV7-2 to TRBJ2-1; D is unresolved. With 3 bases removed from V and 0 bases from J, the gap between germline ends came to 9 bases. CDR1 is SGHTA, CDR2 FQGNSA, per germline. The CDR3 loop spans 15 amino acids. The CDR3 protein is CASSFRFSSYNEQFF. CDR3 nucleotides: TGTGCCAGCAGCTTTCGGTTCAGCTCCTACAATGAGCAGTTCTTC.

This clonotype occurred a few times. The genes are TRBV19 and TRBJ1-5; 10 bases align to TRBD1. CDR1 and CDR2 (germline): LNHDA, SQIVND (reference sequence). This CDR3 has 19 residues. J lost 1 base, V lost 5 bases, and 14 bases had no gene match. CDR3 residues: CASSPLPGQGIWSNQPQHF. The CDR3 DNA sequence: TGTGCCAGTAGTCCCCTCCCGGGACAGGGGATTTGGAGCAATCAGCCCCAGCATTTT. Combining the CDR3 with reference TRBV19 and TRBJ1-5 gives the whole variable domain DGGITQSPKYLFRKEGQNVTLSCEQNLNHDAMYWYRQDPGQGLRLIYYSQIVNDFQKGDIAEGYSVSREKKESFPLTVTSAQKNPTAFYLCASSPLPGQGIWSNQPQHFGDGTRLSIL.

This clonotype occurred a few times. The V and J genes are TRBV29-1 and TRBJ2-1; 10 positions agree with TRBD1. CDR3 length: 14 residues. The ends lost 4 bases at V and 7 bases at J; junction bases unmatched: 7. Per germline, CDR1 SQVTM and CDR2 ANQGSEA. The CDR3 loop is CSVGPGQGRNEQFF. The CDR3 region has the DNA TGCAGCGTTGGACCGGGACAGGGGCGGAATGAGCAGTTCTTC.

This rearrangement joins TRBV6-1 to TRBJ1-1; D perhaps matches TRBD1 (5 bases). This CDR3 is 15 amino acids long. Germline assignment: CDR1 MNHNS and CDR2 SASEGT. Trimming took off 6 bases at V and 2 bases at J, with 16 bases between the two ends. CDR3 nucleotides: TGTGCCAGCAGCAGCACCACAGGAGCCAACACTGAAGCTTTCTTT. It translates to CASSSTTGANTEAFF.

The CDR3 DNA reads as TGCAGCGTTGAAGAGACAGACTATGAGCAGTTCTTC. Residues: CSVEETDYEQFF. The chain recombines TRBV29-1 with TRBJ2-1; perhaps TRBD1 as D (5 bases). V gave up 0 bases and J gave up 8 bases, with 8 bases separating them. The CDR3 has 12 residues. The germline V gene encodes CDR1 SQVTM and CDR2 ANQGSEA.